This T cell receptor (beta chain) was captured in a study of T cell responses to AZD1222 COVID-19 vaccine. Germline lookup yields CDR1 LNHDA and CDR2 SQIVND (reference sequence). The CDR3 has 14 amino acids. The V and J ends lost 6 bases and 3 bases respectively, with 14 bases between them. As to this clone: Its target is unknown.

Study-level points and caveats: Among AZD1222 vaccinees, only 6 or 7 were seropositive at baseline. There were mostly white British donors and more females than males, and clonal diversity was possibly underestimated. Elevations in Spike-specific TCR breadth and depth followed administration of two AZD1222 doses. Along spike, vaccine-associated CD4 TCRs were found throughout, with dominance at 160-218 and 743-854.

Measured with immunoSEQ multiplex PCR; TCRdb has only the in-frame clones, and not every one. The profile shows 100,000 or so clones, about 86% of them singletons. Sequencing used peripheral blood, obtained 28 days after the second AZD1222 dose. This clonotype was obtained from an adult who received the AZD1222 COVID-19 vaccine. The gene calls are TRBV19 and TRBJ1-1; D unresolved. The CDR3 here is CASRFIPLDTEAFF. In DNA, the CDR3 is TGTGCCAGTAGGTTCATTCCGTTAGACACTGAAGCTTTCTTT. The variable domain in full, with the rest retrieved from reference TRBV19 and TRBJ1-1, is DGGITQSPKYLFRKEGQNVTLSCEQNLNHDAMYWYRQDPGQGLRLIYYSQIVNDFQKGDIAEGYSVSREKKESFPLTVTSAQKNPTAFYLCASRFIPLDTEAFFGQGTRLTVV.